This T cell receptor (beta chain) was identified in a study of Graves' ophthalmopathy and Graves' hyperthyroidism. Regarding the study as a whole: The model achieved 70.59% sensitivity and around 72% specificity for ophthalmopathy progression.

This clonotype was detected many times. What it recognizes is unknown. Establishment of the diagnosis relied upon clinical symptoms, serum thyroxine, TRAb, thyroid ultrasound and orbital computed tomography. TCR beta CDR3 regions were amplified from RNA transcripts. RT-PCR with HTBI primers came first, then second-round multiplex PCR. TCRdb called the multiplex PCR reads again in MiXCR, with one record for every CDR3 protein. The sample holds roughly 300,000 distinct CDR3 sequences; around a sixth are singletons and the top ten take roughly an eighth. The sample consisted of peripheral blood. The TCR sequence derives from an adult man with Graves' ophthalmopathy.

CDR3 in amino acids: CASSRGQRNQPQHF. The CDR3 nucleotides read TGTGCCAGCAGCCGGGGACAGCGCAATCAGCCCCAGCATTTT. The rearrangement joins TRBV3-1 to TRBJ1-5; TRBD1 agrees at 7 bases. V trimming: 4 bases; J trimming: 2 bases; junction bases outside the gene matches: 2. Germline assignment: CDR1 LGHDT and CDR2 YNNKEL (reference sequence). The CDR3 runs 14 residues.